The T cell receptor (beta chain) under discussion was sequenced for a study of cytomegalovirus exposure and HLA in healthy donors. PCR used 60 Vbeta primers and 13 Jbeta primers. Measured with immunoSEQ multiplex PCR; TCRdb has only the in-frame clones, and not every one. This sample has 200,000 or so clones, with roughly 80% found just once. General study findings and limits: Some TCR beta chains (164 of them) were listed as cytomegalovirus-associated. Most TCRs appeared rarely, but some public TCRs recurred in many donors.

Regarding this clone: Its antigen is unknown.

Source material: PBMCs. The receptor was derived from a middle-aged man in good health and CMV-seronegative.

This CDR3 is CASNRRGYQETQYF. In DNA form, the CDR3 reads TGTGCCAGCAACAGGCGGGGGTACCAAGAGACCCAGTACTTC. The chain uses TRBV7-8 and TRBJ2-5; 7 bases fit TRBD2. This CDR3 comprises 14 residues. V lost 7 bases, J lost 0 bases, and 5 bases stayed unmatched. Germline CDR1 and CDR2: SGHVS and FQNEAQ.